This T cell receptor (beta chain) is from a study of OX40 agonist ivuxolimab in advanced cancers. Overall study: Three patients responded partially, comprising one with hepatocellular carcinoma and two with cutaneous melanoma. Broader study findings: Still undetermined is the antigen specificity of the expanded peripheral T cells.

As for this clone: The target antigen is unknown.

Clones were sequenced by immunoSEQ multiplex PCR, and TCRdb holds only the in-frame ones, with some missing. This sample has more than 55,000 clones, with roughly 89% found just once. Germline V gene sequence: CDR1 SGHDT, CDR2 YYEEEE. The CDR3 length is 17 residues. Trimming took 4 bases from V and 7 from J; bases not matched to a gene: 14. Source: CD4+ or CD8+ T cells sorted from blood, taken in a trial of the OX40 agonist ivuxolimab. This TCR derives from an adult with an advanced solid tumor such as melanoma, head and neck, liver or kidney cancer. The rearrangement joins TRBV5-6 to TRBJ1-6, with TRBD1 identical over 7 bases. CDR3 in DNA: TGTGCCAGCAGCCCGCCTTTAGGACAGGAGGTGAATTCACCCCTCCACTTT. Residues: CASSPPLGQEVNSPLHF.